This TCR beta chain was sequenced for a study of beta chain features in type 1 diabetes. The CDR3 covers 15 residues. Germline CDR1 reads SGHTA; CDR2 reads FQGNSA. V dropped 3 bases and J dropped 6 bases, with 18 bases sitting between them. The whole isolated RNA underwent reverse transcription, so sequencing captured expressed TCRB transcripts. TCRdb's table, derived via immunoSEQ multiplex PCR, lists solely in-frame clones and lacks some. There are around 150,000 clones in the sample; 6.5% to 8.5% occur only once, and around 1.5% lies in the top ten. The chain employs TRBV7-2 and TRBJ2-7, with D perhaps matching TRBD2 (6 bases). The sample was central memory CD4+ T cells from blood. The TCR comes from a woman aged 25 to 39 in good health. CDR3 amino acids: CASSFPGGNGAEQYF. The CDR3 bases are TGTGCCAGCAGCTTCCCTGGGGGGAACGGGGCCGAGCAGTACTTC.